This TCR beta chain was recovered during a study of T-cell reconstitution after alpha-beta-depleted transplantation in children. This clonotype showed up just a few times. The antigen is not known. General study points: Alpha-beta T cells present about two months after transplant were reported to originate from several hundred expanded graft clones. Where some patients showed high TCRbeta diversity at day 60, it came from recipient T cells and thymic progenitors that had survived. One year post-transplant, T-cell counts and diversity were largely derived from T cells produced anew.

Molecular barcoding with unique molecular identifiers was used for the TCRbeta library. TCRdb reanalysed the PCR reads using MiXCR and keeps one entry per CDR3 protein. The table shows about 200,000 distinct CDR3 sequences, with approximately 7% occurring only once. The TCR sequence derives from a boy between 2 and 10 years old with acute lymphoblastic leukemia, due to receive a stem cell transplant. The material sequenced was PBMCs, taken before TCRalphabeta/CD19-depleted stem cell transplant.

CDR3 nucleotide sequence: TGTGCCAGCAGCCCTAAAGCGGGTAACACCGGGGAGCTGTTTTTT. It codes for CASSPKAGNTGELFF. This chain connects TRBV7-7 to TRBJ2-2, with D possibly TRBD2 on 6 matching bases. V was trimmed by 5 bases and J by 2 bases, leaving 12 bases between them. The CDR3 loop spans 15 amino acids. The germline V gene has CDR1 SSHAT and CDR2 FNYEAQ (reference sequence).